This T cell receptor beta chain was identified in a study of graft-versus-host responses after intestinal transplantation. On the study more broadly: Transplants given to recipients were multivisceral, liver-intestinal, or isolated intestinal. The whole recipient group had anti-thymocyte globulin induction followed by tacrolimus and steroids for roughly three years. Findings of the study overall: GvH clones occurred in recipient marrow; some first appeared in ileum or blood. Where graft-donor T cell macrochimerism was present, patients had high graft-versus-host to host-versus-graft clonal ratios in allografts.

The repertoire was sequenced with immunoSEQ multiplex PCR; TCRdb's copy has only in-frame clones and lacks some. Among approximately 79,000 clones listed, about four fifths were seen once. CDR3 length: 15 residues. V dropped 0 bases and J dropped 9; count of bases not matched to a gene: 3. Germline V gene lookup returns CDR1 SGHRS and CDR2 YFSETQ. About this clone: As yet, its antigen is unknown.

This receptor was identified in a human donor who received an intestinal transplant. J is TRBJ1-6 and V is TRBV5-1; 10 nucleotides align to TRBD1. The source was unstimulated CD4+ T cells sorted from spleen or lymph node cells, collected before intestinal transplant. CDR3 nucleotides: TGCGCCAGCAGCTTGGTACGGACAGGGGGTTCACCCCTCCACTTT. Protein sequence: CASSLVRTGGSPLHF.